What follows are 19 T cell receptor beta chains derived from one specimen sequenced in a study of T cell responses to AZD1222 COVID-19 vaccine (dated by TCRdb to the early 2020s). In the paper's terms, the time point label means: about 28 days (+/-7) after the second vaccine dose. The library was built by means of the immunoSEQ multiplex PCR assay. The table was pulled from immuneACCESS by TCRdb, which kept in-frame rearrangements only. Such tables lose some clones; where checked, under half of the loss comes from unresolved V genes, and the rest has no known cause. The sample yields around 140,000 clones; about 86% were counted once. The ten largest make up roughly 5.1% of the sample. The specimen comprised peripheral blood, sampled 28 days after the second AZD1222 dose. Receptors originate from an adult who received the AZD1222 COVID-19 vaccine.

J is TRBJ1-2 and V is TRBV7-8, with 11 bases that match TRBD1. CDR1 is SGHVS, CDR2 FQNEAQ, per germline. V was clipped by 5 bases and J by 5 bases; unmatched bases: 7. The CDR3 contains 15 residues. The CDR3 spells CASSPRDRGVYGYTF. The CDR3 nucleotides read TGTGCCAGCAGCCCAAGGGACAGGGGGGTTTATGGCTACACCTTC.

The V call is TRBV19, the J call TRBJ2-7, with 8 positions matching TRBD1. Germline V gene lookup returns CDR1 LNHDA and CDR2 SQIVND (reference sequence). V lost 3 bases and J lost 5; bases outside the gene matches: 6. The CDR3 has 14 residues. CDR3 DNA sequence: TGTGCCAGTAGTATGGACAGGGATACAAACGAGCAGTACTTC. Residues: CASSMDRDTNEQYF.

This clone was counted once. The chain employs TRBV27 and TRBJ2-1; the D gene is possibly TRBD1 (6 bases). Trimming took 7 bases from V and 9 from J, leaving 13 bases between them. CDR1 is MNHEY, CDR2 SMNVEV, per germline (reference sequence). CDR3 length: 12 amino acids. This CDR3 reads CASNHREGEQFF. As DNA, the CDR3 is TGTGCCAGCAACCACAGGGAAGGTGAGCAGTTCTTC.

The chain couples TRBV28 to TRBJ1-2; a possible D gene is TRBD1 (6 bases). The CDR3 loop spans 15 amino acids. V dropped 4 bases and J dropped 4 bases, with 16 bases sitting between them. Per the germline V gene, CDR1 is MDHEN and CDR2 is SYDVKM. This CDR3 reads CASSSPDLGGYGYTF. CDR3 DNA sequence: TGTGCCAGCAGTTCACCGGACTTAGGGGGCTATGGCTACACCTTC.

The chain carries TRBV13 and TRBJ2-7, with D unclear. Trimming left V 5 bases short and J 4 bases short, with 6 bases between. CDR3 size: 11 residues. Germline V gene data show CDR1 as PRHDT and CDR2 as FYEKMQ (reference sequence). This chain's CDR3 is CASSQVYEQYF. Written as DNA, the CDR3 is TGTGCCAGCAGCCAGGTTTACGAGCAGTACTTC.

This chain joins TRBV28 and TRBJ1-4; 9 bases fit TRBD1. The CDR3 covers 15 residues. Germline-derived CDR1 and CDR2 are MDHEN and SYDVKM. The V gene end was trimmed by 8 bases and the J gene end by 8 bases; junction bases not matched to a gene: 12. For the CDR3, the DNA is TGTGCCAGCGGAAAAGAAACAGGGGGCATCGAAAAACTGTTTTTT. Encoded protein: CASGKETGGIEKLFF. The entire variable domain, with the rest obtained from reference TRBV28 and TRBJ1-4, is as follows: DVKVTQSSRYLVKRTGEKVFLECVQDMDHENMFWYRQDPGLGLRLIYFSYDVKMKEKGDIPEGYSVSREKKERFSLILESASTNQTSMYLCASGKETGGIEKLFFGSGTQLSVL.

This rearrangement joins TRBV7-9 to TRBJ1-5; no clear D. V was pared by 3 bases and J by 0 bases, with 6 bases between. The CDR3 covers 14 residues. The germline gives CDR1 SEHNR, CDR2 FQNEAQ (reference sequence). The CDR3 bases are TGTGCCAGCAGCTTCTCCTTTAGCAATCAGCCCCAGCATTTT. Translating gives CASSFSFSNQPQHF.

The rearrangement uses TRBV7-9 and TRBJ1-6, with TRBD1 identical over 9 bases. The CDR3 loop spans 17 amino acids. The germline gives CDR1 SEHNR, CDR2 FQNEAQ (reference sequence). J gave up 10 bases and V 5 bases, and 15 bases lay outside the gene matches. The CDR3 DNA reads as TGTGCCAGCAGCCCCGCGCGCTTAGGACAGGGGCACTCACCCCTCCACTTT. Translating gives CASSPARLGQGHSPLHF.

This clone showed up just once. This CDR3 reads CASSAQPSYGYTF. CDR3 in DNA: TGTGCCAGCAGTGCTCAGCCGTCCTATGGCTACACCTTC. This chain connects TRBV2 to TRBJ1-2; D is ambiguous. Germline CDR1 and CDR2: SNHLY and FYNNEI. There are 13 residues in the CDR3. Trimming pared 4 bases from V and 4 bases from J, leaving 10 bases between.

J is TRBJ2-7 and V is TRBV11-2, with 7 bases identical to TRBD2. The V gene end was trimmed by 6 bases and the J gene end by 2 bases; junction bases not matched to a gene: 10. The CDR3 spans 15 residues. Germline-derived CDR1 and CDR2 are SGHAT and FQNNGV. The CDR3 DNA reads TGTGCCAGCAGTCATAGCGGGCATGGACCCTACGAGCAGTACTTC. Its protein is CASSHSGHGPYEQYF. Full variable domain (remainder filled in from reference TRBV11-2 and TRBJ2-7): EAGVAQSPRYKIIEKRQSVAFWCNPISGHATLYWYQQILGQGPKLLIQFQNNGVVDDSQLPKDRFSAERLKGVDSTLKIQPAKLEDSAVYLCASSHSGHGPYEQYFGPGTRLTVT.

This chain connects TRBV19 to TRBJ1-6, with D perhaps matching TRBD1 (6 bases). This CDR3 has 12 amino acids. Trimming cost V 9 bases and J 6 bases, with 9 bases left between them. Germline CDR1 LNHDA, CDR2 SQIVND (reference sequence). The CDR3 DNA reads TGTGCCAGCCGGACAGTTAATTCACCCCTCCACTTT. Translating it yields CASRTVNSPLHF.

This chain uses TRBV18 with TRBJ1-2; D is unresolved. Germline CDR1 is KGHSH and CDR2 is LQKENI. V lost 0 bases to trimming and J lost 1 base, with 12 bases between them. The CDR3 has 16 residues. The CDR3 protein is CASSPPTGAYNYGYTF. The CDR3 nucleotides read TGTGCCAGCTCACCACCCACTGGTGCATATAACTATGGCTACACCTTC.

This sequence joins TRBV6-5 and TRBJ1-5, with 8 bases matching TRBD1. The trim removed 0 bases at V and 3 bases at J, leaving 4 bases unmatched. Germline-derived CDR1 and CDR2 are MNHEY and SVGAGI. This CDR3 is built from 16 residues. DNA of the CDR3: TGTGCCAGCAGTTACTCCGACAGGGGTGACAATCAGCCCCAGCATTTT. As protein: CASSYSDRGDNQPQHF.

This clone has a single count. CDR3 coding DNA: TGTGCCAGCAGTTCCCTACAGGGAGCACCCTCTGGAAACACCATATATTTT. This codes for CASSSLQGAPSGNTIYF. The J gene is TRBJ1-3, the V gene TRBV28, with D maybe TRBD1 (6 bases). Germline V gene sequence: CDR1 MDHEN, CDR2 SYDVKM. This CDR3 spans 17 amino acids. V was pared by 4 bases and J by 0 bases, with 16 bases between.

The chain employs TRBV6-6 and TRBJ1-2, with D perhaps matching TRBD1 (5 bases). V was pared by 8 bases and J by 2 bases, with 12 bases between. Germline V gives CDR1 MNHNY, CDR2 SVGAGI (reference sequence). CDR3 length: 13 amino acids. The CDR3 DNA follows: TGTGCCAGCTTAGACAGCTTAAACTATGGCTACACCTTC. Translated: CASLDSLNYGYTF.

About this clone itself: This specimen includes other DNA sequences encoding the same CDR3. The chain links TRBV11-2 to TRBJ1-1; D is uncertain. Germline values: CDR1 SGHAT, CDR2 FQNNGV. Trimming took 0 bases from V and 1 from J, leaving 6 bases between them. The CDR3 runs to 14 residues. The CDR3 protein is CASSLDIGNTEAFF. DNA for the CDR3: TGTGCCAGCAGCTTAGACATAGGGAACACTGAAGCTTTCTTT.

Only one count was recorded for this clone. V and J are TRBV2 and TRBJ2-3; 9 nucleotides match TRBD2. The ends lost 6 bases at V and 7 bases at J; junction bases unmatched: 5. There are 13 residues in the CDR3. CDR1 is SNHLY and CDR2 is FYNNEI in the germline V gene. CDR3 loop: CASRAGLANTQYF. For the CDR3, the DNA is TGTGCCAGCAGGGCGGGACTAGCTAATACGCAGTATTTT.

This chain uses TRBV3-1 (or the pseudogene TRBV3-2) with TRBJ1-1, with D uncertain. Germline values: CDR1 LGHDT, CDR2 YNNKEL (reference sequence). The CDR3 is 15 amino acids. Trimming stripped 4 bases from V and 1 base from J, with 13 bases between. The CDR3 region is CASSLHRRGNTEAFF. The CDR3 DNA sequence: TGTGCCAGCAGCCTCCACCGACGGGGGAACACTGAAGCTTTCTTT.

This clone was counted only a few times. The V gene is TRBV9, the J gene TRBJ2-1; no definite D call. The CDR3 is made up of 13 amino acids. V was pared by 4 bases and J by 0 bases, with 5 bases between. Germline V lookup: CDR1 SGDLS, CDR2 YYNGEE. The CDR3 DNA follows: TGTGCCAGCAGCATCACCTCCTACAATGAGCAGTTCTTC. Translating gives CASSITSYNEQFF.